This T cell receptor beta chain was retrieved from a study of long-term antiretroviral therapy in people with HIV. The authors ran the immunoSEQ assay, v3.0, at survey level. Profiled with immunoSEQ multiplex PCR; TCRdb holds only in-frame clones, not every one. The table records some 27,000 clones, about 84% of them present only once. Trimming took 0 bases from V and 3 from J, leaving 7 bases between them. The CDR3 runs 13 residues. The germline CDR1 and CDR2 sequences are SGHDT and YYEEEE. Concerning this clone itself: Its antigen is still unknown.

At minimum, one pre-ART and two post-ART PBMC samples were obtained from each donor. Whole-study results and caveats: The repertoire was dominated at all time points by clones expanded before ART.

The V and J genes are TRBV5-6 and TRBJ2-7, with D tentatively TRBD1 (5 bases). Sequencing used unsorted PBMCs, obtained 4.8 to 5 years after starting antiretroviral therapy. The TCR originated in a man aged 40-49 years with HIV. CDR3 nucleotide sequence: TGTGCCAGCAGCTTGGAAGACAGCTACGAGCAGTACTTC. Its protein is CASSLEDSYEQYF.